The rows below give T cell receptor beta chains drawn from one sample of a study of spatial heterogeneity in lung cancer. In TCRdb, the 5' RACE reads were re-called with MiXCR into one record per CDR3 protein. This sample has roughly 4,100 distinct CDR3 sequences, with about 6.3% found just once. This sample comprised lung tumor tissue, obtained at surgery. The receptors shown here come from a male donor with early-stage non-small cell lung cancer. The CDR3 runs from the conserved cysteine through the conserved F or W. D genes are given only for firm matches. The size entry gives once, few or many counts, or a class when the clone is expanded.

size: few
V: TRBV6-5
J: TRBJ2-1
D: -
CDR3: CASSYSAPGYEQFF
DNA: TGTGCCAGCAGTTACTCGGCTCCCGGTTATGAGCAGTTCTTC

size: few
V: TRBV20-1
J: TRBJ1-2
D: -
CDR3: CSAKIGSYGYTF
DNA: TGCAGTGCCAAGATTGGAAGCTATGGCTACACCTTC

size: few
V: TRBV5-1
J: TRBJ2-5
D: -
CDR3: CASRVGGHHQETQYF
DNA: TGCGCCAGCAGAGTTGGGGGACACCACCAAGAGACCCAGTACTTC

size: medium-sized
V: TRBV6-2/TRBV6-3
J: TRBJ1-1
D: -
CDR3: CASTPNGATEAFF
DNA: TGTGCCAGCACCCCCAACGGGGCCACTGAAGCTTTCTTT